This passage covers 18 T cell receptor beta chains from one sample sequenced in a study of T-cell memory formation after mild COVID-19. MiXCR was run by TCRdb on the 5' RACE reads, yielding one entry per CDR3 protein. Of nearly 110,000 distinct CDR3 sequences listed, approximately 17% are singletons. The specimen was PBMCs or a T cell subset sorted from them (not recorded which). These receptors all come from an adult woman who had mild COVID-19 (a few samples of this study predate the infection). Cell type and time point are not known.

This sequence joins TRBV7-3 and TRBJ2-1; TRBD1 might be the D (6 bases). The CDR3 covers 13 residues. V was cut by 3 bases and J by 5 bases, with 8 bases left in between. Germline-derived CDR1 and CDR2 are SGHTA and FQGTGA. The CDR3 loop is CASSFQGNNEQFF. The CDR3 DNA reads TGTGCCAGCAGCTTCCAGGGGAACAATGAGCAGTTCTTC.

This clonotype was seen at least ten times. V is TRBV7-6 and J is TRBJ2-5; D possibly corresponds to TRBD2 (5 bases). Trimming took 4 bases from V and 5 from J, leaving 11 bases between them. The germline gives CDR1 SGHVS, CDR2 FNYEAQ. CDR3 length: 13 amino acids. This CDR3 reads CASSSGLLETQYF. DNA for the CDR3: TGTGCCAGCAGCTCAGGACTCTTGGAGACCCAGTACTTC.

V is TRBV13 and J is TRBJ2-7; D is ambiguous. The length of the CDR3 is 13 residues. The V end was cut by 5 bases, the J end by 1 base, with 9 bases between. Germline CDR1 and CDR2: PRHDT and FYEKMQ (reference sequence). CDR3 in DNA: TGTGCCAGCAGCCTCGCTCGATCCTACGAGCAGTACTTC. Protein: CASSLARSYEQYF.

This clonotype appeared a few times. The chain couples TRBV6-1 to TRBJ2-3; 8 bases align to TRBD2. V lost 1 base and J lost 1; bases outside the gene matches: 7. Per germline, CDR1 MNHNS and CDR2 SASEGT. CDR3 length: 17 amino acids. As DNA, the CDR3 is TGTGCCAGCAGTGAAGGTTCTGTCGGGGGGGGCACAGATACGCAGTATTTT. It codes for CASSEGSVGGGTDTQYF.

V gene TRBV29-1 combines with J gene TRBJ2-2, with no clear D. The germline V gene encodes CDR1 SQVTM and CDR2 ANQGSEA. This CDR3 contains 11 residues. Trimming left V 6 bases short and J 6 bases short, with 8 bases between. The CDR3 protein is CSVTSAGELFF. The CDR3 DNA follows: TGCAGCGTCACCAGTGCCGGGGAGCTGTTTTTT.

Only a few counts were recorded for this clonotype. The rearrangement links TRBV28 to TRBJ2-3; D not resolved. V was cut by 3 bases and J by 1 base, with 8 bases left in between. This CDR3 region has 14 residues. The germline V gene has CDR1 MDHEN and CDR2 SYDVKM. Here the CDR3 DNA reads TGTGCCAGCAGTTTTTTTACAGGCACAGATACGCAGTATTTT. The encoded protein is CASSFFTGTDTQYF.

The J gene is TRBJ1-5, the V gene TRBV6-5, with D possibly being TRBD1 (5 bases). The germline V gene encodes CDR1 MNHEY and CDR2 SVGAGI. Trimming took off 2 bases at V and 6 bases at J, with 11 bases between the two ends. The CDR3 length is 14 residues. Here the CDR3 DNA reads TGTGCCAGCAGTTACGGGTCGGGGGTTCAGCCCCAGCATTTT. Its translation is CASSYGSGVQPQHF.

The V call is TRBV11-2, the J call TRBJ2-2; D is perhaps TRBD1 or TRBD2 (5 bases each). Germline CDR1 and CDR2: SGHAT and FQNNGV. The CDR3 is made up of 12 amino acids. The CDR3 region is CAGDPITGELFF. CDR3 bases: TGTGCGGGGGATCCGATCACCGGGGAGCTGTTTTTT.

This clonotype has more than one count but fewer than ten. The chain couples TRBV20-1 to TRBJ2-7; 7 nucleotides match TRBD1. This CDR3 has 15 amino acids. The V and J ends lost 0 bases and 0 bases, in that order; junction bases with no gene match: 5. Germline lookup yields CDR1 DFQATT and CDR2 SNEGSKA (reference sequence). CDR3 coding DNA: TGCAGTGCTAGAGACCGGGACAGTGTCTCCTACGAGCAGTACTTC. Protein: CSARDRDSVSYEQYF.

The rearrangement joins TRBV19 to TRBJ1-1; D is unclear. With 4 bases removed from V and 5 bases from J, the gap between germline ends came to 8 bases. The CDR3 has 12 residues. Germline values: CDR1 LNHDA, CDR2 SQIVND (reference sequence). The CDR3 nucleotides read TGTGCCAGTAGTACCGGTTGGACTGAAGCTTTCTTT. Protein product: CASSTGWTEAFF. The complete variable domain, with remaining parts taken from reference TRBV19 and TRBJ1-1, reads DGGITQSPKYLFRKEGQNVTLSCEQNLNHDAMYWYRQDPGQGLRLIYYSQIVNDFQKGDIAEGYSVSREKKESFPLTVTSAQKNPTAFYLCASSTGWTEAFFGQGTRLTVV.

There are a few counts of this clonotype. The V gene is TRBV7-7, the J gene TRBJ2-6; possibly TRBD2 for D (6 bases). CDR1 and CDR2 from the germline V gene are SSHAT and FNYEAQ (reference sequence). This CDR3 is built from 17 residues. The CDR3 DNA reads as TGTGCTAGCGGAAGGGGCCCTGCGGGGTCTGGGGCCAACGTCCTGACTTTC. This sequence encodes CASGRGPAGSGANVLTF.

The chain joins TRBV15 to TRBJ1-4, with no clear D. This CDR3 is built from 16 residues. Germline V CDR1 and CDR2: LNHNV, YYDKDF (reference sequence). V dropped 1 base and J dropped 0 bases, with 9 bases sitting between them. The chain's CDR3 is CATSRAGGATNEKLFF. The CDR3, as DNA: TGTGCCACCAGCAGAGCTGGCGGGGCAACTAATGAAAAACTGTTTTTT.

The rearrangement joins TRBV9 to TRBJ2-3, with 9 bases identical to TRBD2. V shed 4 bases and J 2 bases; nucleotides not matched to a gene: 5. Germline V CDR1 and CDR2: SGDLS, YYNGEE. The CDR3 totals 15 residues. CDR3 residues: CASSPSGGITDTQYF. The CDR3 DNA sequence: TGTGCCAGCAGCCCGAGCGGGGGGATCACAGATACGCAGTATTTT.

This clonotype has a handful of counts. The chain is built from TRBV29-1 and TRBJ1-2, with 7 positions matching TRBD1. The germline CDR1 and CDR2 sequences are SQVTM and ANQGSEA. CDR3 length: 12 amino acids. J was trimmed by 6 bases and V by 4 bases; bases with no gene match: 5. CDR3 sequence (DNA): TGCAGCGTTGTGAGGGGGCTTGATGGCTACACCTTC. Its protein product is CSVVRGLDGYTF.

Here the CDR3 reads CASSTWREETQYF. CDR3 DNA sequence: TGTGCCAGCAGTACCTGGAGGGAAGAGACCCAGTACTTC. The chain employs TRBV12-3 or TRBV12-4 and TRBJ2-5, with D perhaps matching TRBD2 (6 bases). The V end was cut by 5 bases, the J end by 3 bases, with 10 bases between. This CDR3 region has 13 residues.

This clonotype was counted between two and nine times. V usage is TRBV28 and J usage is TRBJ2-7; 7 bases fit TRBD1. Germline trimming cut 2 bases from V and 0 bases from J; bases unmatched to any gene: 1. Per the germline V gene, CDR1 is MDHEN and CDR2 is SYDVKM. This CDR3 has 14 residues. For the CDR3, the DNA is TGTGCCAGCAGTTTACAGGGGGACTCCTACGAGCAGTACTTC. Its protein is CASSLQGDSYEQYF.

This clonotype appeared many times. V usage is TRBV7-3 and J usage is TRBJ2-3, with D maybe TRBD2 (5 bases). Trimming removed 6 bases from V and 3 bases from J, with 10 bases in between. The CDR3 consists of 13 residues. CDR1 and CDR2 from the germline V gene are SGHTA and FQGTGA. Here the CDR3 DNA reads TGTGCCAGCAGGTTCCCGGGGACAGATACGCAGTATTTT. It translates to CASRFPGTDTQYF.

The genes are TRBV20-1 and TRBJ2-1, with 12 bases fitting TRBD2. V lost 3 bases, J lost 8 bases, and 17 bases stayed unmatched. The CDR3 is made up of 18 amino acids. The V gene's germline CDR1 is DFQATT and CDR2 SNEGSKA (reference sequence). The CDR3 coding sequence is TGCAGTGCTAGTTGGCCTCAGACTAGCGGGGGTGCTCGGTATGAGCAGTTCTTC. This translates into CSASWPQTSGGARYEQFF.